These T cell receptor beta chains were read from a single sample in a study of T cell responses to AZD1222 COVID-19 vaccine. Measured with immunoSEQ multiplex PCR; TCRdb has only the in-frame clones, and not every one. The table has 150,000 to 200,000 clones, about 87% seen once. The material sequenced was peripheral blood, taken on day 0 of MenACWY control vaccination. All receptors derive from an adult in good health. Each CDR3 is given with its conserved first and last residue. The order of the fields is V gene, J gene, CDR3 protein.

>TRBV4-1|TRBJ1-2
CASRHTGSNYGYTF
>TRBV7-2|TRBJ2-7
CASSLDGTGMGEQYF
>TRBV4-2|TRBJ2-7
CASSQAVGGSYEQYF
>TRBV27|TRBJ2-2
CASMHDNTGELFF
>TRBV6-5|TRBJ2-7
CASRPGQGAYEQYF
>TRBV27|TRBJ2-7
CASQGQATYEQYF
>TRBV7-9|TRBJ2-2
CASLSGASGTGELFF
>TRBV11-2|TRBJ1-2
CASSSVGQGDTGGYTF
>TRBV27|TRBJ2-5
CASSPRGAWETQYF
>TRBV6-4|TRBJ2-3
CASSGGPTDTQYF
>TRBV10-1|TRBJ1-1
CASVILDRQQNAEAFF
>TRBV9|TRBJ2-2
CASSVQGVGELFF
>TRBV2|TRBJ2-7
CASSEVRETYEQYF
>TRBV5-4|TRBJ2-2
CASSSELEAGELFF
>TRBV9|TRBJ1-4
CASSTSGEKLFF
>TRBV5-1|TRBJ2-3
CASSLALAGGLSTQYF
>TRBV6-5|TRBJ2-2
CASSRNTGELFF
>TRBV4-2|TRBJ2-7
CASSQSGQGTYEQYF
>TRBV30|TRBJ1-4
CAWKDPRVDNEKLFF
>TRBV7-2|TRBJ1-6
CASTLWGGESSYNSPLHF
>TRBV2|TRBJ1-5
CASSVTGGGEPQHF
>TRBV6-5|TRBJ1-2
CASTEDRLGYGYTF
>TRBV3-1/TRBV3-2|TRBJ2-7
CASSQGGGPEQYF
>TRBV5-1|TRBJ1-1
CASRAVPSGQNTEAFF
>TRBV7-2|TRBJ1-5
CASSFDSSNQPQHF
>TRBV6-1|TRBJ2-7
CASSEATGTAYEQYF
>TRBV11-3|TRBJ1-2
CASSLLDGHPNYGYTF
>TRBV5-1|TRBJ1-2
CASSYQGEGYTF
>TRBV19|TRBJ1-2
CASRVRNYGYTF
>TRBV9|TRBJ1-3
CASSGGQGPSGNTIYF
>TRBV28|TRBJ1-5
CASGQGQQPQHF
>TRBV5-6|TRBJ1-2
CASSRRERDYGYTF
>TRBV28|TRBJ1-1
CASGITAGLGSNTEAFF